The following is a T cell receptor (beta chain) sequence with its context. Its antigen is unknown. The sample comes from a study of cytomegalovirus exposure and HLA in healthy donors. Study-wide findings and caveats: Some V segments (TRBV6-2 and TRBV6-3 among them) were excluded as indistinguishable.

A multiplex PCR was run with 60 Vbeta primers and 13 Jbeta primers. Libraries were prepared by immunoSEQ multiplex PCR; TCRdb keeps only in-frame clonotypes and omits some of them. The sample holds 120,000 or so clones, over 70% seen once. The V end was cut by 6 bases, the J end by 3 bases, with 9 bases between. CDR1 is MNHNY, CDR2 SVGAGI, per germline (reference sequence). The CDR3 loop spans 12 amino acids. The chain employs TRBV6-6 and TRBJ2-7; TRBD1 is a possible D gene (6 bases). Sequencing was done on a sample of PBMCs. The TCR sequence derives from a woman between 45 and 65 years old in good health and CMV-seronegative. CDR3 DNA sequence: TGTGCCAGCAGACCACAGGGCTACGAGCAGTACTTC. Residues: CASRPQGYEQYF.